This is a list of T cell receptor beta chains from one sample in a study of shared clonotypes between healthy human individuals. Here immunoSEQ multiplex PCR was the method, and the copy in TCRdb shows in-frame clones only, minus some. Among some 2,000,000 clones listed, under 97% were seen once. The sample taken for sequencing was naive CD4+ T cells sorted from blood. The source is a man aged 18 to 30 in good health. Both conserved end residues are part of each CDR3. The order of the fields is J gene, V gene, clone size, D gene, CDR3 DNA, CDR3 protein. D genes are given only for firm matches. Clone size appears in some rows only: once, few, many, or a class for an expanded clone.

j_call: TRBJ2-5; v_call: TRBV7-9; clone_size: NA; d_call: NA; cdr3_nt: TGTGCCACCAAGGGGGATGAGACCCAGTACTTC; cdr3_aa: CATKGDETQYF
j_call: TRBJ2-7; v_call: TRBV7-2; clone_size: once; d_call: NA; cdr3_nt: TGTGCCAGCAGCCGTACCTACGAGCAGTACTTC; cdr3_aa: CASSRTYEQYF
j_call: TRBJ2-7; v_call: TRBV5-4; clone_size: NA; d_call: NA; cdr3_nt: TGTGCCAGCAGCCCATGGACACCCAACCCCTACGAGCAGTACTTC; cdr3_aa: CASSPWTPNPYEQYF
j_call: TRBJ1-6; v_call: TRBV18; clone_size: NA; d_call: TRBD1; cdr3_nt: TGTGCCAGCTCTTCAGGACAGGGGAATTCACCCCTCCACTTT; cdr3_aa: CASSSGQGNSPLHF
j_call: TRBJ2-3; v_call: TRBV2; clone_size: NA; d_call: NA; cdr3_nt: TGTGCCAGGACGTTCTCGGGCACAGATACGCAGTATTTT; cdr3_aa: CARTFSGTDTQYF
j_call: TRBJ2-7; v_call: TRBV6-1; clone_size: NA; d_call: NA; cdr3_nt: TGTGCCAGCAGGGTACAGACTACCTACGAGCAGTACTTC; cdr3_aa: CASRVQTTYEQYF
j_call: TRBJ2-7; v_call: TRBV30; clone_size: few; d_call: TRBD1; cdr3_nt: TGTGCCTGGAGTTCAGGGGGCTCCTACGAGCAGTACTTC; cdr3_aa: CAWSSGGSYEQYF
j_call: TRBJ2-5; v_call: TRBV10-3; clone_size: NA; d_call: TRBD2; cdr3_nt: TGTGCCATCGCTGGGACTAGCGGAGGAGAGACCCAGTACTTC; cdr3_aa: CAIAGTSGGETQYF
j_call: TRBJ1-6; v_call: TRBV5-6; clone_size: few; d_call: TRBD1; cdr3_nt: TGTGCCAGCAGCCTAAGGACAGGGAACAATTCACCCCTCCACTTT; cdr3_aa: CASSLRTGNNSPLHF
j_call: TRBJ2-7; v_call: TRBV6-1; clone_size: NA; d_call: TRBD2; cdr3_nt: TGTGCCAGCTATAGCGGGGGTGTCTACGAGCAGTACTTC; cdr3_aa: CASYSGGVYEQYF
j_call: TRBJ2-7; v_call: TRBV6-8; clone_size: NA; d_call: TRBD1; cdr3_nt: TGTGCCAGCAGTTACTGTACAGGGGTTGGCTACGAGCAGTACTTC; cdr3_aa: CASSYCTGVGYEQYF
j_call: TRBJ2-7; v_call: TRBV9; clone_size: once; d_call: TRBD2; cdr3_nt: TGTGCCAGCAGCGTAGTCGGTTTTAGCGGGATCTACGAGCAGTACTTC; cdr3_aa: CASSVVGFSGIYEQYF
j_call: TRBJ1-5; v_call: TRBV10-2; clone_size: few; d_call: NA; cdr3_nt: TGCGCCAGCAGTGAACAGGGAAGTCAGCCCCAGCATTTT; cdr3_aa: CASSEQGSQPQHF
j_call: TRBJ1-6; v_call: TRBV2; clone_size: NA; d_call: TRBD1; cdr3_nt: TGTGCCAGCAGTGAAAACAGGGGTTATAATTCACCCCTCCACTTT; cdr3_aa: CASSENRGYNSPLHF
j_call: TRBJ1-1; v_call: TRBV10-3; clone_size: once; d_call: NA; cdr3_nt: TGTGCCATCAGCCAACAAGCGAACACTGAAGCTTTCTTT; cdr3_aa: CAISQQANTEAFF
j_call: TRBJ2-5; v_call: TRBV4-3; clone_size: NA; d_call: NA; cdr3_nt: TGCGCCAGCAGCTCCGAAGCCTGGGAGACCCAGTACTTC; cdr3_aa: CASSSEAWETQYF
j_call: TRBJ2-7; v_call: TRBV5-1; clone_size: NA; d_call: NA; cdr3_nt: TGCGCCAGCAGGGGGGGGCCCTACGAGCAGTACTTC; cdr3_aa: CASRGGPYEQYF
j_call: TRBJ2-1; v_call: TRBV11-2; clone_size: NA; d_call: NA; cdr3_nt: TGTGCCAGCAGCGGTGGAAGCTCCTACAATGAGCAGTTCTTC; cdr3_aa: CASSGGSSYNEQFF
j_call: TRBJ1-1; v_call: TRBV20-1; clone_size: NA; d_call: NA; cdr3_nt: TGCAGTGAACAGGGTGATACTGAAGCTTTCTTT; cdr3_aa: CSEQGDTEAFF
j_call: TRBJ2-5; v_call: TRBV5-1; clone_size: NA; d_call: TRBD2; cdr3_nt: TGCGCCAGCAGCCTCGGGACTAGCGGAGCCCAAGAGACCCAGTACTTC; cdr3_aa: CASSLGTSGAQETQYF
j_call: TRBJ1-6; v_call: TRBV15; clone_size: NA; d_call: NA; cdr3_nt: TGTGCCACCAGCAGAGACACCAGCTCCTATAATTCACCCCTCCACTTT; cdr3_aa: CATSRDTSSYNSPLHF
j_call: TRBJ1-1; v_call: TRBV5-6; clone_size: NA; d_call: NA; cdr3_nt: TGTGCCAGCAGCTTGGCCCGGGGGGCGGTTACTGAAGCTTTCTTT; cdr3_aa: CASSLARGAVTEAFF
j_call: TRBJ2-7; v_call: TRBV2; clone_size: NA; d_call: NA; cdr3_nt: TGTGCCAGCAGTGTCGGCAGGGGCTCCTACGAGCAGTACTTC; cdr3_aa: CASSVGRGSYEQYF
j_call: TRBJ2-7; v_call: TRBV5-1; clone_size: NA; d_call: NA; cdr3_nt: TGCGCCAGCAGCTTGGAGCAGTCCTACGAGCAGTACTTC; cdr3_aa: CASSLEQSYEQYF
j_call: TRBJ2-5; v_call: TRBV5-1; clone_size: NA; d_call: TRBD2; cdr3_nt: TGCGCCAGCAGCTTAGGGACTAGCGGGGGGTCCTGGGAGACCCAGTACTTC; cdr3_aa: CASSLGTSGGSWETQYF
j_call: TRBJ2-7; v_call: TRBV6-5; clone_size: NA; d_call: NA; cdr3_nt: TGTGCCAGCAGTTACGAGGGTCTAAGCGAGCAGTACTTC; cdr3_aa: CASSYEGLSEQYF
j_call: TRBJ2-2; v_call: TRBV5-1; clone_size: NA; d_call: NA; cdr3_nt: TGCGCCAGCAGCACAATACAGGGCGACACCGGGGAGCTGTTTTTT; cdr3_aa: CASSTIQGDTGELFF
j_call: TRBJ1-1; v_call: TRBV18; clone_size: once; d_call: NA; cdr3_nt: TGTGCCAGCTCACCACTTGGGGGGACTGAAGCTTTCTTT; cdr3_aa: CASSPLGGTEAFF
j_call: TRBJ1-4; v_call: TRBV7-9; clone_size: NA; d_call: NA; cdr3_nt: TGTGCCAGCAGCTTAAGGGGGGACGCAACTAATGAAAAACTGTTTTTT; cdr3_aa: CASSLRGDATNEKLFF
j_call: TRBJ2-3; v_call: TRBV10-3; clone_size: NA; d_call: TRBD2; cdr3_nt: TGTGCCATCAGTGAGGCCACTAGCGGGGGCCAAACAGATACGCAGTATTTT; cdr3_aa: CAISEATSGGQTDTQYF
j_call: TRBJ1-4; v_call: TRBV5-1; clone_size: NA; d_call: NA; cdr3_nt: TGCGCCAGCAGCCTACAGGGAGGTGAAAAACTGTTTTTT; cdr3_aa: CASSLQGGEKLFF
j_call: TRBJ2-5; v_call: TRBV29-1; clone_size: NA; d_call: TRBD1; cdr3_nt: TGCAGCGGTTACAGGGGGCGTTGGGAGACCCAGTACTTC; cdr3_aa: CSGYRGRWETQYF
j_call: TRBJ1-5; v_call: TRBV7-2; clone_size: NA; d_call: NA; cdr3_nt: TGTGCCAGCAGCTCGCGGCGGGGTTGGAATCAGCCCCAGCATTTT; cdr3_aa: CASSSRRGWNQPQHF
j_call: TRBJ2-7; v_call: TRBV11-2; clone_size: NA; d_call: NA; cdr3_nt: TGTGCCAGCAGCCGATTAACAGAATACTACGAGCAGTACTTC; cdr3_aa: CASSRLTEYYEQYF
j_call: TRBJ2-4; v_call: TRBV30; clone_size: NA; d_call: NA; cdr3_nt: TGTGCCTGGAGTCAGGGGAGCAAAAACATTCAGTACTTC; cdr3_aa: CAWSQGSKNIQYF
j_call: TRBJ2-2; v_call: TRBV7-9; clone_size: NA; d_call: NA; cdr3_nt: TGTGCCAGCAGCCCCCGAGTAGGCCGGGAATCCGGGGAGCTGTTTTTT; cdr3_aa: CASSPRVGRESGELFF
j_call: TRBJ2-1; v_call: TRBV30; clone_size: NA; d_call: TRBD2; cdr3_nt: TGTGCCTGGAGCCCGGGACTAGCTAGGAATGAGCAGTTCTTC; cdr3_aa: CAWSPGLARNEQFF
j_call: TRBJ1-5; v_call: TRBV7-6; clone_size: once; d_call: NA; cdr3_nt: TGTGCCAGCAGCTTACGTGGCAATCAGCCCCAGCATTTT; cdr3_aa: CASSLRGNQPQHF
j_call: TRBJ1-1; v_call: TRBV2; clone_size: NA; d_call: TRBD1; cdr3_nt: TGTGCCAGCGCCTGGGACAGGGGGAACACTGAAGCTTTCTTT; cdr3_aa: CASAWDRGNTEAFF
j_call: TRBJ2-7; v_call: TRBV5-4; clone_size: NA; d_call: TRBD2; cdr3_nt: TGTGCCAGCAGCTTGGCGGGAGGGAAGGACGAGCAGTACTTC; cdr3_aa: CASSLAGGKDEQYF
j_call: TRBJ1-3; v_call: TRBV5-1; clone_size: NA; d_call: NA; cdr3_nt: TGCGCCAGCAGTTCCGGGGAGAGCTCTGGAAACACCATATATTTT; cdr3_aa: CASSSGESSGNTIYF